The entry below describes one TCR beta chain. Its antigen is not known. This same CDR3 is encoded by further DNA sequences in the sample. This sample was included in a study of Ad26.COV2.S vaccination and SARS-CoV-2 variants. Study conclusions and caveats: The TCR breadth and depth analyses may have produced an underestimate of total T cell responses.

Treatment in this sample: some 19 received Ad26.COV2.S at low or high dose, single or two shots; about five received placebo; per-sample allocation not given. Collection of samples fell on day 63 after the first vaccine or placebo injection. In the vaccine, an Ad26 vector expressed the SARS-CoV-2 spike of the Wuhan strain. Losses at the gene ends were 1 base for V and 4 bases for J; bases not matched to a gene: 2. Per the germline V gene, CDR1 is SGHTA and CDR2 is FQGNSA. The CDR3 is made up of 15 amino acids. This table comes from immunoSEQ multiplex PCR, and its TCRdb copy is limited to in-frame clones, with some not included. Of a few hundred thousand clones in the sample, about four fifths were seen once.

The chain couples TRBV7-2 to TRBJ2-7; 12 bases agree with TRBD2. This clonotype was sampled from a person aged 18-65 years who received the Ad26.COV2.S COVID-19 vaccine or a placebo. This specimen consisted of peripheral blood, obtained in a trial of Ad26.COV2.S vaccine versus placebo. CDR3 protein: CASSLGLAGVYEQYF. CDR3 sequence (DNA): TGTGCCAGCAGCTTAGGACTAGCGGGAGTTTACGAGCAGTACTTC. The complete variable domain, with remaining parts taken from reference TRBV7-2 and TRBJ2-7, reads GAGVSQSPSNKVTEKGKDVELRCDPISGHTALYWYRQSLGQGLEFLIYFQGNSAPDKSGLPSDRFSAERTGGSVSTLTIQRTQQEDSAVYLCASSLGLAGVYEQYFGPGTRLTVT.